Following are 23 T cell receptor beta chains from one sample sequenced in a study of cytomegalovirus exposure and HLA in healthy donors (dated by TCRdb to 2016 to 2017). Receptor libraries were prepared by the immunoSEQ multiplex PCR assay. A mixture of 60 forward primers for TCR Vbeta segments and 13 reverse primers for TCR Jbeta segments was used in the multiplex PCR. TCRdb limited this immuneACCESS table to in-frame rearrangements with V and J called. A share of clones is missing; checked studies link under half to unresolved V genes, and the rest is unexplained. In all, the sample holds about 110,000 clones, and around 68% of those were seen once. The top ten clones comprise 4% to 4.5% of the sample. Sequencing used PBMCs. These TCRs come from a woman aged 40 to 50 in good health and CMV-seropositive.

The J gene is TRBJ2-7, the V gene TRBV27, with TRBD1 matching 8 bases. The CDR3 has 13 residues. Germline V gene lookup returns CDR1 MNHEY and CDR2 SMNVEV (reference sequence). J was trimmed by 6 bases and V by 5 bases; bases with no gene match: 6. In DNA, the CDR3 is TGTGCCAGCAGTAAGCGGACAGGGATCGAGCAGTACTTC. It specifies CASSKRTGIEQYF.

This chain joins TRBV19 and TRBJ1-5; no firm D call. The CDR3 extends over 13 amino acids. The germline V gene encodes CDR1 LNHDA and CDR2 SQIVND (reference sequence). V gave up 5 bases and J gave up 4 bases, with 9 bases separating them. DNA for the CDR3: TGTGCCAGTAGTTCCTATCTGAATCAGCCCCAGCATTTT. This sequence encodes CASSSYLNQPQHF.

The V call is TRBV2, the J call TRBJ1-2; D perhaps matches TRBD1 (5 bases). V dropped 3 bases and J dropped 3 bases, with 8 bases sitting between them. The germline CDR1 and CDR2 sequences are SNHLY and FYNNEI. The CDR3 has 13 residues. CDR3 loop: CASSEGGYYGYTF. CDR3 DNA sequence: TGTGCCAGCAGTGAGGGGGGGTACTATGGCTACACCTTC.

There are a few counts of this clone. This chain uses TRBV7-9 with TRBJ2-2, with D unresolved. Germline lookup yields CDR1 SEHNR and CDR2 FQNEAQ (reference sequence). V was trimmed by 4 bases and J by 6 bases, leaving 9 bases between them. The CDR3 has 13 residues. The CDR3 loop reads CASSYPPAGELFF. The CDR3 nucleotides are TGTGCCAGCAGCTACCCGCCGGCCGGGGAGCTGTTTTTT.

The genes are TRBV5-4 and TRBJ1-6; D is ambiguous. The CDR3 loop spans 15 amino acids. With 4 bases removed from V and 9 bases from J, the gap between germline ends came to 17 bases. Germline CDR1 and CDR2: SGHNT and YYREEE (reference sequence). The DNA of the CDR3 is TGTGCCAGCAGCGGGCGGACGGGGAACGGTTCACCCCTCCACTTT. Amino acids: CASSGRTGNGSPLHF.

This chain joins TRBV6-5 and TRBJ2-5; D is uncertain. The V end lost 2 bases, the J end lost 2 bases, and 12 bases lay between the germline ends. CDR3 size: 15 residues. Germline CDR1 and CDR2: MNHEY and SVGAGI. The CDR3 coding sequence is TGTGCCAGCAGTTACGCGGTTGGAATACAAGAGACCCAGTACTTC. Translating it yields CASSYAVGIQETQYF.

In its sample, this clone was seen a few times. The CDR3 here is CATSRVVQVAPGGELFF. The CDR3 coding sequence is TGTGCCACCAGCAGAGTGGTACAGGTCGCACCGGGTGGGGAGCTGTTTTTT. This chain connects TRBV15 to TRBJ2-2, with TRBD1 as a possible D gene (5 bases). The CDR3 length is 17 residues. V was cut by 1 base and J by 8 bases, with 20 bases left in between. CDR1 and CDR2 (germline): LNHNV, YYDKDF (reference sequence).

V is TRBV19 and J is TRBJ2-3; D is undetermined. CDR3 length: 14 residues. From germline, CDR1 is LNHDA and CDR2 SQIVND (reference sequence). The ends were cut back, 3 bases at V and 2 bases at J, with 9 bases in the middle. The CDR3 loop is CASSIRSNTDTQYF. The CDR3 DNA is TGTGCCAGTAGTATTCGGTCTAACACAGATACGCAGTATTTT.

This sequence joins TRBV18 and TRBJ2-3; D unresolved. The V and J ends lost 2 bases and 0 bases respectively, with 6 bases between them. This CDR3 region has 14 residues. The germline V gene has CDR1 KGHSH and CDR2 LQKENI. In DNA, the CDR3 is TGTGCCAGCTCACCAGCGGCTAGCACAGATACGCAGTATTTT. This translates into CASSPAASTDTQYF.

The chain links TRBV30 to TRBJ2-7; TRBD2 might be the D (6 bases). From germline, CDR1 is GTSNPN and CDR2 SVGIG (reference sequence). V lost 4 bases and J lost 6, with 13 bases in between. This CDR3 contains 12 residues. This chain's CDR3 is CAWKPPGSEQYF. The CDR3 DNA reads as TGTGCCTGGAAACCTCCCGGGAGCGAGCAGTACTTC.

The chain couples TRBV19 to TRBJ1-1; D is undetermined. The CDR3 extends over 13 amino acids. The germline V gene has CDR1 LNHDA and CDR2 SQIVND (reference sequence). Deletions cut 4 bases from V and 6 bases from J, with 12 bases between. This chain's CDR3 is CASSREGWAEAFF. In DNA, the CDR3 is TGTGCCAGTAGTAGAGAGGGCTGGGCTGAAGCTTTCTTT.

The CDR3 sequence is CATSRASGNTIYF. Written as DNA, the CDR3 is TGTGCCACCAGCAGAGCGTCGGGAAACACCATATATTTT. The genes are TRBV15 and TRBJ1-3; D is uncertain. The germline gives CDR1 LNHNV, CDR2 YYDKDF (reference sequence). Trimming removed 1 base at V and 4 bases at J, with 5 bases between. This CDR3 comprises 13 residues.

This chain's CDR3 is CASSSDEEAFQETQYF. CDR3 DNA: TGTGCCAGCAGCTCGGACGAGGAGGCCTTCCAAGAGACCCAGTACTTC. The chain couples TRBV5-8 to TRBJ2-5, with D possibly matching TRBD2 (5 bases). Germline CDR1 SGHTS, CDR2 YDEGEE. The CDR3 length is 16 residues. V shed 3 bases and J shed 1 base, with 16 bases lying between them.

This chain connects TRBV6-4 to TRBJ1-5; 7 bases are a match to TRBD1. The CDR3 contains 14 residues. The V and J ends lost 6 bases and 5 bases, in that order; junction bases with no gene match: 7. The germline V gene encodes CDR1 MRHNA and CDR2 SNTAGT. The CDR3 sequence: CASRSQGGDQPQHF. CDR3 sequence (DNA): TGTGCCAGCAGATCCCAGGGGGGAGATCAGCCCCAGCATTTT.

The V call is TRBV25-1, the J call TRBJ1-2; TRBD1 matches 9 bases. CDR1 is MGHDK, CDR2 SYGVNS, per germline. The CDR3 loop spans 14 amino acids. V shed 4 bases, J shed 4 bases, and the junction held 4 bases outside the gene matches. The CDR3 DNA is TGTGCCAGCAGTGCTGGACAGGGGCTCTATGGCTACACCTTC. This codes for CASSAGQGLYGYTF.

This chain uses TRBV7-6 with TRBJ1-5, with D unresolved. This CDR3 spans 14 amino acids. Germline V gene lookup returns CDR1 SGHVS and CDR2 FNYEAQ. V lost 1 base and J 3 bases, leaving 7 bases between the germline ends. The CDR3, as DNA: TGTGCCAGCAGCTTAGGGCCGTACAATCAGCCCCAGCATTTT. Translated: CASSLGPYNQPQHF.

The chain carries TRBV30 and TRBJ1-1, with D unresolved. Trimming removed 5 bases from V and 1 base from J, with 11 bases in between. The CDR3 consists of 13 residues. The germline V gene has CDR1 GTSNPN and CDR2 SVGIG (reference sequence). CDR3 region: CAWQWSENTEAFF. CDR3 sequence (DNA): TGTGCCTGGCAGTGGTCCGAGAACACTGAAGCTTTCTTT.

This clone has more than one count but fewer than ten. The chain employs TRBV28 and TRBJ1-2; the D is unclear. CDR1 MDHEN and CDR2 SYDVKM come from the germline V gene. V lost 4 bases and J lost 4, with 16 bases in between. The length of the CDR3 is 15 residues. The CDR3 loop reads CASSSLPGTSYGYTF. The CDR3 bases are TGTGCCAGCAGTTCCCTACCGGGAACCTCCTATGGCTACACCTTC.

The chain joins TRBV5-5 to TRBJ2-3; 7 positions match TRBD2. The V gene's germline CDR1 is SGHKS and CDR2 YYEKEE (reference sequence). There are 16 residues in the CDR3. V lost 0 bases to trimming and J lost 2 bases; unmatched junction nucleotides: 6. CDR3 sequence: CASSLDSGGTTDTQYF. The CDR3 bases are TGTGCCAGCAGCTTGGACTCGGGGGGAACCACAGATACGCAGTATTTT.

The chain couples TRBV7-9 to TRBJ2-3; TRBD2 aligns across 8 bases. This CDR3 spans 14 amino acids. In germline, CDR1 is SEHNR, CDR2 FQNEAQ (reference sequence). Trimming at V came to 1 base and at J to 6 bases, leaving 3 bases not matched to a gene. In nucleotides, the CDR3 is TGTGCCAGCAGCTTAGGAGCGGGGGTGGATACGCAGTATTTT. The encoded protein is CASSLGAGVDTQYF.

V gene TRBV7-8 combines with J gene TRBJ2-7; D may be TRBD2 (6 bases). This CDR3 is 12 amino acids long. Germline loops: CDR1 SGHVS, CDR2 FQNEAQ. The V end was cut by 5 bases, the J end by 2 bases, with 7 bases between. For the CDR3, the DNA is TGTGCCAGCAGCCCGGGGGCCTACGAGCAGTACTTC. Encoded protein: CASSPGAYEQYF. Full variable domain (missing parts from reference TRBV7-8 and TRBJ2-7): GAGVSQSPRYKVAKRGQDVALRCDPISGHVSLFWYQQALGQGPEFLTYFQNEAQLDKSGLPSDRFFAERPEGSVSTLKIQRTQQEDSAVYLCASSPGAYEQYFGPGTRLTVT.

The chain links TRBV6-5 to TRBJ1-2; D perhaps matches TRBD1 (5 bases). V shed 7 bases and J shed 4 bases, with 13 bases lying between them. The germline V gene encodes CDR1 MNHEY and CDR2 SVGAGI. The CDR3 contains 13 residues. The CDR3 DNA reads TGTGCCAGCATGGGGAATCAGGGCTATGGCTACACCTTC. It codes for CASMGNQGYGYTF.

V usage is TRBV19 and J usage is TRBJ2-7, with 12 bases lining up with TRBD1. Trimming took 6 bases from V and 5 from J; bases not matched to a gene: 8. Germline CDR1 and CDR2: LNHDA and SQIVND (reference sequence). The CDR3 loop spans 15 amino acids. The CDR3 DNA reads as TGTGCCAGTAGAGAAGGGACAGGGGGCATCAACGAGCAGTACTTC. It yields the protein CASREGTGGINEQYF.